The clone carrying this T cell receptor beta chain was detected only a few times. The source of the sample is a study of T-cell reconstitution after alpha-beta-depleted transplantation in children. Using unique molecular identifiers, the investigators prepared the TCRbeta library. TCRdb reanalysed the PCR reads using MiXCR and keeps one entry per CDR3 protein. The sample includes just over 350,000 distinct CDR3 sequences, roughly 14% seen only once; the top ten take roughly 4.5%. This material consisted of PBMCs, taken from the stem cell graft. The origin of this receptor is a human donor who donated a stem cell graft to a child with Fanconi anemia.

This CDR3 reads CASSYSRGRGPDTQYF. The CDR3 region has the DNA TGTGCCAGCAGTTACTCGAGGGGCAGGGGGCCAGATACGCAGTATTTT. V and J are TRBV6-5 and TRBJ2-3; 8 bases fit TRBD1. This CDR3 is 16 amino acids long. Germline V gives CDR1 MNHEY, CDR2 SVGAGI. Trimming at V came to 0 bases and at J to 4 bases, leaving 6 bases not matched to a gene.